One and the same sample provided the 32 T cell receptor beta chains below, sequenced in a study of vaccination effects on CD4 cells after COVID-19. Viral peptide pools were used in the ViraFEST assay to expand antigen-specific CD4+ T cells, and sequencing came afterward. Following a 10-day culture, CD4+ T cells were purified. Either the BNT162b2 or mRNA-1273 vaccine was given to participants in two doses. TCRdb keeps only in-frame clones here, not all; method: immunoSEQ multiplex PCR. There are around 32,000 clones in the sample; roughly two thirds occur only once, and 12% lies in the top ten. These receptors lack a known antigen. The sample was CD4+ T cells from PBMCs cultured with HCoV-229E spike peptides, taken after COVID-19 vaccination. All receptors derive from a human donor who received a COVID-19 vaccine.

The gene calls are TRBV28 and TRBJ1-4, with D possibly being TRBD1 (6 bases). CDR1 and CDR2 from the germline V gene are MDHEN and SYDVKM. CDR3 size: 14 residues. CDR3 coding DNA: TGTGCTTCAAAGGGAGGGGGAACTAATGAAAAACTGTTTTTT. Encoded protein: CASKGGGTNEKLFF.

The J gene is TRBJ1-6, the V gene TRBV5-1; D is uncertain. The CDR3 extends over 14 amino acids. Between the trimmed V and J ends, which lost 0 bases and 9 bases, there was a span of 10 bases. CDR1 and CDR2 from the germline V gene are SGHRS and YFSETQ. The CDR3 reads CASSLGQPPSPLHF. CDR3 sequence (DNA): TGCGCCAGCAGCTTGGGGCAGCCACCTTCACCCCTCCACTTT.

This clone was seen just once. The V and J genes are TRBV5-1 and TRBJ2-3; D is tentatively TRBD1 or TRBD2 (5 bases each). Deletions cut 4 bases from V and 6 bases from J, with 12 bases between. This CDR3 spans 13 amino acids. In germline, CDR1 is SGHRS, CDR2 YFSETQ. CDR3 sequence: CASSRDWGDTQYF. The CDR3 bases are TGCGCCAGCAGCCGGGATTGGGGGGATACGCAGTATTTT. Filled out from reference TRBV5-1 and TRBJ2-3, the complete variable domain reads KAGVTQTPRYLIKTRGQQVTLSCSPISGHRSVSWYQQTPGQGLQFLFEYFSETQRNKGNFPGRFSGRQFSNSRSEMNVSTLELGDSALYLCASSRDWGDTQYFGPGTRLTVL.

V is TRBV6-4 and J is TRBJ2-1; 8 nucleotides align to TRBD2. The V segment lost 2 bases and the J segment 0 bases; nucleotides outside the gene matches: 3. The CDR3 is 16 residues long. Germline lookup yields CDR1 MRHNA and CDR2 SNTAGT. CDR3 amino acids: CASSDGTRSSYNEQFF. The CDR3 DNA is TGTGCCAGCAGTGACGGGACTAGGAGCTCCTACAATGAGCAGTTCTTC.

V usage is TRBV2 and J usage is TRBJ2-1; the match to TRBD2 covers 11 bases. The junction had 4 bases not matched to a gene; V was cut back by 5 bases and J by 4 bases. The CDR3 contains 15 residues. The germline gives CDR1 SNHLY, CDR2 FYNNEI. The CDR3 sequence is CASSSGLAVYNEQFF. For the CDR3, the DNA is TGTGCCAGCAGTTCGGGACTAGCGGTTTACAATGAGCAGTTCTTC.

The rearrangement links TRBV6-5 to TRBJ1-5, with 9 bases lining up with TRBD1. Germline-derived CDR1 and CDR2 are MNHEY and SVGAGI. The CDR3 is made up of 13 amino acids. V lost 9 bases, J lost 6 bases, and 6 bases stayed unmatched. DNA of the CDR3: TGTGCCAGTGAACAGGGGGCCTCTCAGCCCCAGCATTTT. Its translation is CASEQGASQPQHF.

The J gene is TRBJ1-2, the V gene TRBV15, with a weak D call TRBD1 (6 bases). CDR1 and CDR2 from the germline V gene are LNHNV and YYDKDF (reference sequence). Trimming left V 5 bases short and J 2 bases short, with 15 bases between. The CDR3 runs to 15 residues. The CDR3 here is CATSGGGLVNYGYTF. DNA for the CDR3: TGTGCCACCAGCGGAGGGGGTTTGGTCAACTATGGCTACACCTTC.

This chain links TRBV11-3 with TRBJ2-2; 12 bases align to TRBD2. This CDR3 contains 15 residues. With 2 bases clipped from V and 8 bases from J, the junction kept 3 bases outside the gene matches. CDR1 and CDR2 (germline): SGHNT, YENEEA. CDR3 in DNA: TGTGCCAGCAGCTTATCAGGACTAGCGGGAGGGGAGCTGTTTTTT. This sequence encodes CASSLSGLAGGELFF. Full variable domain (outside the CDR3, taken from reference TRBV11-3 and TRBJ2-2): EAGVVQSPRYKIIEKKQPVAFWCNPISGHNTLYWYLQNLGQGPELLIRYENEEAVDDSQLPKDRFSAERLKGVDSTLKIQPAELGDSAVYLCASSLSGLAGGELFFGEGSRLTVL.

This clone was recorded a few times. The J gene is TRBJ1-5, the V gene TRBV2, with D uncertain. The ends were cut back, 3 bases at V and 7 bases at J, with 7 bases in the middle. This CDR3 region has 12 residues. Germline V CDR1 and CDR2: SNHLY, FYNNEI. This CDR3 reads CASSDGRQPQHF. CDR3 DNA: TGTGCCAGCAGTGATGGGCGACAGCCCCAGCATTTT.

The chain is built from TRBV6-1 and TRBJ1-6; D is perhaps TRBD1 (5 bases). This CDR3 has 14 residues. CDR1 and CDR2 from the germline V gene are MNHNS and SASEGT. V dropped 0 bases and J dropped 9 bases, with 9 bases sitting between them. The CDR3 spells CASSEALGPSPLHF. DNA for the CDR3: TGTGCCAGCAGTGAAGCACTGGGGCCTTCACCCCTCCACTTT.

This chain joins TRBV19 and TRBJ2-5, with 10 bases lining up with TRBD2. This CDR3 comprises 15 residues. The V gene's germline CDR1 is LNHDA and CDR2 SQIVND (reference sequence). The trim removed 9 bases at V and 4 bases at J, leaving 11 bases unmatched. The CDR3 coding sequence is TGTGCCAGCAGCAAGGGACTAGCGTATGGAGAGACCCAGTACTTC. Protein product: CASSKGLAYGETQYF. The variable domain in full, completed from reference TRBV19 and TRBJ2-5, reads DGGITQSPKYLFRKEGQNVTLSCEQNLNHDAMYWYRQDPGQGLRLIYYSQIVNDFQKGDIAEGYSVSREKKESFPLTVTSAQKNPTAFYLCASSKGLAYGETQYFGPGTRLLVL.

This chain links TRBV23-1 with TRBJ2-7; 8 bases map to TRBD1. TRBV23-1 is an ORF; its function is uncertain. The CDR3 extends over 15 amino acids. Trimming took 2 bases from V and 5 from J; bases not matched to a gene: 8. Here the CDR3 DNA reads TGCGCCAGCAGTCAAGAGGGACAGGTCACCCACGAGCAGTACTTC. Its protein is CASSQEGQVTHEQYF.

The genes are TRBV6-5 and TRBJ1-1; the D is unclear. This CDR3 is 14 amino acids long. The germline V gene encodes CDR1 MNHEY and CDR2 SVGAGI. V was cut by 2 bases and J by 10 bases, with 17 bases left in between. The CDR3 DNA follows: TGTGCCAGCAGTTACCAAACCGGGTCAACGGCAGCTTTCTTT. Amino acid sequence: CASSYQTGSTAAFF.

The chain uses TRBV27 and TRBJ2-7; TRBD2 aligns across 12 bases. Germline loops: CDR1 MNHEY, CDR2 SMNVEV (reference sequence). V lost 6 bases and J lost 4; bases outside the gene matches: 7. CDR3 length: 15 amino acids. The CDR3: CASSFLAGGPYEQYF. CDR3 coding DNA: TGTGCCAGCAGCTTCCTAGCGGGGGGGCCATACGAGCAGTACTTC.

The chain carries TRBV7-9 and TRBJ2-2; 7 nucleotides match TRBD1. CDR3 length equals 14 residues. Losses at the gene ends were 1 base for V and 6 bases for J; bases not matched to a gene: 2. Germline V gene lookup returns CDR1 SEHNR and CDR2 FQNEAQ (reference sequence). CDR3 sequence: CASSLGDRAGELFF. In DNA, the CDR3 is TGTGCCAGCAGCTTAGGTGACAGGGCCGGGGAGCTGTTTTTT.

The rearrangement links TRBV27 to TRBJ1-6; possible D gene TRBD1, 5 bases. This CDR3 has 14 residues. CDR1 is MNHEY, CDR2 SMNVEV, per germline (reference sequence). V was pared by 3 bases and J by 6 bases, with 9 bases between. The CDR3 protein is CASSFEGPNSPLHF. The DNA of the CDR3 is TGTGCCAGCAGTTTTGAGGGACCTAATTCACCCCTCCACTTT.

The V gene is TRBV11-2, the J gene TRBJ2-5; perhaps TRBD2 as D (6 bases). CDR3 length: 15 residues. Germline values: CDR1 SGHAT, CDR2 FQNNGV. V lost 7 bases and J 5 bases, leaving 20 bases between the germline ends. The CDR3 region is CASKIQASAWETQYF. The CDR3 DNA is TGTGCCAGCAAAATTCAGGCTAGCGCGTGGGAGACCCAGTACTTC.

CDR3 nucleotides: TGTGCCAGCAGTGAAAGTTGGCTAGCGGGTACGAGCTCCTACGAGCAGTACTTC. It codes for CASSESWLAGTSSYEQYF. V gene TRBV2 combines with J gene TRBJ2-7, with 8 bases aligning to TRBD2. This CDR3 is 18 amino acids long. V was clipped by 2 bases and J by 0 bases; unmatched bases: 12. Germline V gene lookup returns CDR1 SNHLY and CDR2 FYNNEI.

This chain connects TRBV6-1 to TRBJ1-2; D may be TRBD1 (6 bases). This CDR3 is built from 15 residues. CDR1 and CDR2 from the germline V gene are MNHNS and SASEGT. Trimming took off 3 bases at V and 6 bases at J, with 17 bases between the two ends. In DNA form, the CDR3 reads TGTGCCAGCAGTGACAGGGGTGTCAGAGAGGATGGCTACACCTTC. As protein: CASSDRGVREDGYTF.

The chain joins TRBV4-2 to TRBJ1-3; tentatively, D is TRBD1 (6 bases). Germline V gene sequence: CDR1 LGHNA, CDR2 YNFKEQ. The CDR3 is 17 amino acids. The germline V and J ends were trimmed by 4 bases and 0 bases, with 16 bases remaining between them. This CDR3 reads CASSPGGGSSSGNTIYF. The CDR3 coding sequence is TGTGCCAGCAGCCCCGGGGGGGGCTCCAGCTCTGGAAACACCATATATTTT.

This clone was seen just once. The genes are TRBV23-1 and TRBJ2-2; 8 nucleotides align to TRBD2. TRBV23-1 is classed as an ORF, of uncertain function. V was clipped by 6 bases and J by 1 base; unmatched bases: 10. The CDR3 runs 17 residues. This CDR3 is CASRGIPGTRNTGELFF. CDR3 nucleotide sequence: TGCGCCAGCAGGGGCATACCTGGGACTAGGAACACCGGGGAGCTGTTTTTT.

This clone has a handful of counts. The chain recombines TRBV4-1 with TRBJ2-5; D uncertain. Trimming removed 1 base at V and 4 bases at J, with 10 bases between. CDR3 length: 14 amino acids. Germline V gives CDR1 MGHRA, CDR2 YSYEKL. The CDR3 region has the DNA TGCGCCAGCAGCCAAGCAGTAAGTTTAGAGACCCAGTACTTC. Protein product: CASSQAVSLETQYF.

The chain recombines TRBV2 with TRBJ1-1, with D possibly TRBD1 on 5 matching bases. CDR3 length equals 13 residues. CDR1 and CDR2 (germline): SNHLY, FYNNEI. V was pared by 7 bases and J by 3 bases, with 12 bases between. CDR3 nucleotides: TGTGCCAGCAAGGCAGGAGGGGACACTGAAGCTTTCTTT. This codes for CASKAGGDTEAFF.

The chain employs TRBV15 and TRBJ2-1; D uncertain. Germline V gene data show CDR1 as LNHNV and CDR2 as YYDKDF (reference sequence). V lost 4 bases to trimming and J lost 2 bases, with 6 bases between them. The CDR3 runs to 13 residues. CDR3 sequence (DNA): TGTGCCACCAGCAAAGAGACCTACAATGAGCAGTTCTTC. Protein: CATSKETYNEQFF. The full variable domain, with the rest looked up from reference TRBV15 and TRBJ2-1, is DAMVIQNPRYQVTQFGKPVTLSCSQTLNHNVMYWYQQKSSQAPKLLFHYYDKDFNNEADTPDNFQSRRPNTSFCFLDIRSPGLGDTAMYLCATSKETYNEQFFGPGTRLTVL.

This clone was recorded a few times. V and J are TRBV10-1 and TRBJ1-1, with TRBD1 matching over 9 bases. From germline, CDR1 is WNHNN and CDR2 SYGVQD (reference sequence). V gave up 5 bases and J gave up 10 bases; unmatched junction bases: 8. The CDR3 extends over 13 amino acids. The CDR3 region is CASSLPGTGIAFF. In DNA, the CDR3 is TGCGCCAGCAGTCTTCCCGGGACAGGGATAGCTTTCTTT.

This clone was seen only once. The V call is TRBV27, the J call TRBJ1-3; no firm D call. The CDR3 is made up of 13 amino acids. Looked up from germline, CDR1 is MNHEY and CDR2 is SMNVEV (reference sequence). The germline V and J ends were trimmed by 3 bases and 2 bases, with 5 bases remaining between them. The CDR3 region is CASSLIPGNTIYF. CDR3 in DNA: TGTGCCAGCAGTTTGATTCCTGGAAACACCATATATTTT.

The chain employs TRBV5-1 and TRBJ2-2; a possible D gene is TRBD2 (5 bases). Germline lookup yields CDR1 SGHRS and CDR2 YFSETQ. This CDR3 contains 13 residues. V lost 2 bases and J lost 6, with 8 bases in between. The CDR3 sequence is CASSLRESGELFF. The CDR3, as DNA: TGCGCCAGCAGCTTACGGGAATCCGGGGAGCTGTTTTTT.

The chain recombines TRBV2 with TRBJ1-6, with D unclear. The CDR3 totals 17 residues. CDR1 is SNHLY and CDR2 is FYNNEI in the germline V gene. V lost 4 bases to trimming and J lost 0 bases, with 13 bases between them. CDR3 sequence reads: CASSVSRASSYNSPLHF. The CDR3 DNA reads TGTGCCAGCAGTGTTAGTCGCGCGAGCTCCTATAATTCACCCCTCCACTTT.

The gene calls are TRBV3-1 (or the pseudogene TRBV3-2) and TRBJ2-7, with 8 bases aligning to TRBD1. V dropped 4 bases and J dropped 7; count of bases not matched to a gene: 9. Germline V CDR1 and CDR2: LGHDT, YNNKEL (reference sequence). This CDR3 region has 14 residues. CDR3 DNA: TGTGCCAGCAGCCGACAGGGGCTATCGGAAGAGCAGTACTTC. This sequence encodes CASSRQGLSEEQYF.

V and J are TRBV19 and TRBJ1-1; the D gene is possibly TRBD1 (5 bases). The germline V gene encodes CDR1 LNHDA and CDR2 SQIVND (reference sequence). Trimming took off 4 bases at V and 1 base at J, with 13 bases between the two ends. The CDR3 sequence is 15 residues long. The CDR3 sequence is CASSNRQTSNTEAFF. In nucleotides, the CDR3 is TGTGCCAGTAGTAACAGACAGACCTCGAACACTGAAGCTTTCTTT.

The genes are TRBV2 and TRBJ2-3, with a tentative D call TRBD2 (8 bases). CDR1 and CDR2 (germline): SNHLY, FYNNEI. V lost 8 bases, J lost 4 bases, and 31 bases lay in between. The CDR3 is 19 residues long. CDR3 in DNA: TGTGCCAGCGGGTATGGGACAGCTTCTTGGGCGGGAGGTGCAGATACGCAGTATTTT. Translating gives CASGYGTASWAGGADTQYF. Drawing the rest from reference TRBV2 and TRBJ2-3, the complete variable domain is EPEVTQTPSHQVTQMGQEVILRCVPISNHLYFYWYRQILGQKVEFLVSFYNNEISEKSEIFDDQFSVERPDGSNFTLKIRSTKLEDSAMYFCASGYGTASWAGGADTQYFGPGTRLTVL.

The sample holds a few counts of this clone. The chain combines TRBV10-1 with TRBJ2-1, with 16 bases aligning to TRBD2. V lost 6 bases and J lost 2; bases outside the gene matches: 10. CDR3 size: 19 residues. CDR1 WNHNN and CDR2 SYGVQD come from the germline V gene (reference sequence). CDR3 protein: CASSPGTSGRALAYNEQFF. The CDR3 DNA follows: TGCGCCAGCAGCCCCGGGACTAGCGGGAGGGCCCTAGCCTACAATGAGCAGTTCTTC.